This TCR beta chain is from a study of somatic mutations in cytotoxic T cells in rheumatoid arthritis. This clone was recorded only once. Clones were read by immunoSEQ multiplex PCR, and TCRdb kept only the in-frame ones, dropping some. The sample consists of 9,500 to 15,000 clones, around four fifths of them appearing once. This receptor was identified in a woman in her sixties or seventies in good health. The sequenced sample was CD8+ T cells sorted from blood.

The CDR3 loop reads CASTHPGYEQYF. The CDR3 DNA is TGTGCCAGCACCCACCCAGGATACGAGCAGTACTTC. V is TRBV7-2 and J is TRBJ2-7; D is unclear. V was clipped by 7 bases and J by 4 bases, with 11 bases between them. This CDR3 spans 12 amino acids. The germline V gene encodes CDR1 SGHTA and CDR2 FQGNSA.